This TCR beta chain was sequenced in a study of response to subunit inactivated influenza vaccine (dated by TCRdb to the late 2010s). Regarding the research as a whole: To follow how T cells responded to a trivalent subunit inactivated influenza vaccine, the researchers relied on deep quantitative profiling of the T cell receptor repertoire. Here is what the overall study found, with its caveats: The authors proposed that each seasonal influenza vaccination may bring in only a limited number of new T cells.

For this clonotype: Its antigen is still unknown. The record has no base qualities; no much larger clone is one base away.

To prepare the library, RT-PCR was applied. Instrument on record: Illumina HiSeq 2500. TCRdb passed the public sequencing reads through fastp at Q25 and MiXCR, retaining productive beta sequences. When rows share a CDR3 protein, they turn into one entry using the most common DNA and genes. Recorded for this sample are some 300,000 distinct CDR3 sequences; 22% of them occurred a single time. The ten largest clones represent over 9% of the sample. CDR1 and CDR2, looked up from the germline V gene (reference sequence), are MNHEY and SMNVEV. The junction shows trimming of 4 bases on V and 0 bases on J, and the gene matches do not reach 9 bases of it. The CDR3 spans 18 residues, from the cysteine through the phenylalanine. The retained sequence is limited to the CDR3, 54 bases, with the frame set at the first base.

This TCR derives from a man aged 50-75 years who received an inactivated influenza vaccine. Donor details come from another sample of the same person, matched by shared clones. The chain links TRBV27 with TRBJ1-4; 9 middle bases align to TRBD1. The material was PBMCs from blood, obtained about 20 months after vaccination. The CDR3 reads CASSSVGTGTPTNEKLFF. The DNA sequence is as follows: TGTGCCAGCAGTTCCGTGGGGACAGGGACCCCAACTAATGAAAAACTGTTTTTT.